This T cell receptor beta chain was observed in a study of molecular identifiers for immune sequencing clone quantification. This CDR3 comprises 18 residues. Unmatched junction bases numbered 11, after V lost 6 bases and J lost 3 bases. Germline CDR1 reads MNHEY; CDR2 reads SMNVEV (reference sequence). Whole-study findings and limits: More than 97% of effector molecules, versus under 1% of naive-cell molecules, belonged to clones above 20 RNA copies. The study reportedly detected spiked Jurkat TCR RNA from one cell among one million naive cells. Molecules of identical TCR sharing a barcode could underestimate highly expanded clone sizes.

TCRdb independently ran MiXCR on the PCR reads; one entry per CDR3 protein. Of hundreds of thousands of distinct CDR3 sequences listed, over 25% are singletons. This clonotype was seen ten or more times. Its target is unknown. Naive CD8 libraries came from around 18,000 to 910,000 sorted cells with 10%, 30% or 50% RNA. The sequenced sample consisted of naive CD8+ T cells from blood, with Jurkat cell RNA spiked in. The subset was: FACS-sorted CD8+CD4-CCR7+CD45RA+ naive T cells. This chain uses TRBV27 with TRBJ2-6; 10 nucleotides align to TRBD1. This TCR derives from a human donor in good health. Some libraries in this study had Jurkat cell RNA spiked in. The CDR3 region has the DNA TGTGCCAGCAGACCCCTTGTGGGACAGGGGATTGGGGCCAACGTCCTGACTTTC. It codes for CASRPLVGQGIGANVLTF.